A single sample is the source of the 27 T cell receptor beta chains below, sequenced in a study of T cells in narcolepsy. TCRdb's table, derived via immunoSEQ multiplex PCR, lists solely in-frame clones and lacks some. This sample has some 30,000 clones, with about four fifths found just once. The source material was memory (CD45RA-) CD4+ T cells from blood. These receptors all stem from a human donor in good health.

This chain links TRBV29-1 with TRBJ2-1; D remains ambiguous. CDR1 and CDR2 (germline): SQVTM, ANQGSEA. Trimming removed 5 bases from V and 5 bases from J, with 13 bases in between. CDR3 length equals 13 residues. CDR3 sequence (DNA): TGCAGCGTTTACGGAATCGTAGACAATGAGCAGTTCTTC. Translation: CSVYGIVDNEQFF.

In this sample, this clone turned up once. The CDR3 DNA is TGTGCCAGTAGTACGGAGGGGCCCCGAAATCAGCCCCAGCATTTT. It codes for CASSTEGPRNQPQHF. The chain combines TRBV2 with TRBJ1-5; possible D gene TRBD1, 5 bases. This CDR3 comprises 15 residues. V lost 9 bases, J lost 4 bases, and 19 bases lay in between. Germline values: CDR1 SNHLY, CDR2 FYNNEI.

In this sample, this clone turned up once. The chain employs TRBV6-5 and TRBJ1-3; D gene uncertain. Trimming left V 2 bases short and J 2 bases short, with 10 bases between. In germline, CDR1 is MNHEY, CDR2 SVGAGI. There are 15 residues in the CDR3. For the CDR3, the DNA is TGTGCCAGCAGTTACGATGGGGTAACTGGAAACACCATATATTTT. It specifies CASSYDGVTGNTIYF.

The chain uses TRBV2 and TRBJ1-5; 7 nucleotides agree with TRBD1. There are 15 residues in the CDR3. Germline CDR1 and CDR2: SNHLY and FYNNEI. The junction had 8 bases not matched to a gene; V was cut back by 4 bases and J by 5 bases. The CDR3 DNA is TGTGCCAGCAGTGCTACAGGGGTTGGTGATCAGCCCCAGCATTTT. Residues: CASSATGVGDQPQHF.

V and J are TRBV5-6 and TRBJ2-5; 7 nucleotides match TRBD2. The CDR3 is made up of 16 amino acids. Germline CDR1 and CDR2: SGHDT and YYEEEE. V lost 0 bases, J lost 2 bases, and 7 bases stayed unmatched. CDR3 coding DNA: TGTGCCAGCAGCTTGGCCGACGGGGGGAGACAAGAGACCCAGTACTTC. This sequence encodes CASSLADGGRQETQYF.

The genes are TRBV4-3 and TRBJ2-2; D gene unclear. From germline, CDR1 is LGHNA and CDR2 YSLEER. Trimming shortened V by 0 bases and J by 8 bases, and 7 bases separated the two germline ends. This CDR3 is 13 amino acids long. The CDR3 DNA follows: TGCGCCAGCAGCCAAGATTGGTATGGGGAGCTGTTTTTT. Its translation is CASSQDWYGELFF.

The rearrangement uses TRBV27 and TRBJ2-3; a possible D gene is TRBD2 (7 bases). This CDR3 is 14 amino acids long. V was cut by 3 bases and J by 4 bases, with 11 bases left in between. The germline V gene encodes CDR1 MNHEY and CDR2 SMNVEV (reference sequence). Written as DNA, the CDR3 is TGTGCCAGCAGTTTCGGGGGGCCCTCAGATACGCAGTATTTT. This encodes CASSFGGPSDTQYF.

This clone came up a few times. CDR3 nucleotides: TGCAGCGCCCATAGGGGGCGCGACGGGGAGCTGTTTTTT. Translated, it gives CSAHRGRDGELFF. The J gene is TRBJ2-2, the V gene TRBV29-1; 7 positions agree with TRBD1. J lost 7 bases, V lost 7 bases, and 9 bases had no gene match. The CDR3 covers 13 residues. CDR1 and CDR2 (germline): SQVTM, ANQGSEA.

CDR3 nucleotides: TGTGCCAGCAGCACAGGGGACGGACTATACGAGCAGTACTTC. Translation: CASSTGDGLYEQYF. The V call is TRBV5-4, the J call TRBJ2-7; possible D gene TRBD1, 7 bases. From germline, CDR1 is SGHNT and CDR2 YYREEE (reference sequence). Trimming pared 4 bases from V and 4 bases from J, leaving 15 bases between. The CDR3 sequence is 14 residues long.

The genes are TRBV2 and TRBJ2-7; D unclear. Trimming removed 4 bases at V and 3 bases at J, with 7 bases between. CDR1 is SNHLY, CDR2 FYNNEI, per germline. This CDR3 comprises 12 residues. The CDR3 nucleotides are TGTGCCAGCAGTGTTACAGTCTACGAGCAGTACGTC. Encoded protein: CASSVTVYEQYV.

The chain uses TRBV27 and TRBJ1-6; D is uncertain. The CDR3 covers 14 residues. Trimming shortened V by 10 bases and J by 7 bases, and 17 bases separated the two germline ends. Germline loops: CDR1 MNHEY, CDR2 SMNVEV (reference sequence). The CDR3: CAIKKDSPNSPLHF. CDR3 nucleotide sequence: TGTGCCATTAAAAAGGACTCGCCCAATTCACCCCTCCACTTT.

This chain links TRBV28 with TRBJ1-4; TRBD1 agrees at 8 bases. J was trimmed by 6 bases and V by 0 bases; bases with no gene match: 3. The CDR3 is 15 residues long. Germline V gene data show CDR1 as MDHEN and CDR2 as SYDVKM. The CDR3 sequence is CASSLWTGEDEKLFF. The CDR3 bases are TGTGCCAGCAGTTTATGGACAGGGGAGGATGAAAAACTGTTTTTT.

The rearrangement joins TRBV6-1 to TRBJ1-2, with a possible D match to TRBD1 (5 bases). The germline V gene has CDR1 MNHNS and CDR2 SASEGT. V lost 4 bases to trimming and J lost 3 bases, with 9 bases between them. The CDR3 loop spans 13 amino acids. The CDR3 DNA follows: TGTGCCAGCAGTGTTGACAGAGACTATGGCTACACCTTC. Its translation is CASSVDRDYGYTF.

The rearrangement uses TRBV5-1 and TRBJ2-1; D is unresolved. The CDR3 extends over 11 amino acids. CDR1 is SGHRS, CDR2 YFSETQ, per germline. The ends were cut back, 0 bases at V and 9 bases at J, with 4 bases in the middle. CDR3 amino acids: CASSLAVEQFF. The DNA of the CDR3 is TGCGCCAGCAGCTTGGCGGTTGAGCAGTTCTTC.

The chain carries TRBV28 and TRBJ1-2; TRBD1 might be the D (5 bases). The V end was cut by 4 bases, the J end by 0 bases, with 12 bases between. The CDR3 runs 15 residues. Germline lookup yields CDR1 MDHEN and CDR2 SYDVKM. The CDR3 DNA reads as TGTGCCAGCAGTTCTTCAGGGCCAGCTAACTATGGCTACACCTTC. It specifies CASSSSGPANYGYTF.

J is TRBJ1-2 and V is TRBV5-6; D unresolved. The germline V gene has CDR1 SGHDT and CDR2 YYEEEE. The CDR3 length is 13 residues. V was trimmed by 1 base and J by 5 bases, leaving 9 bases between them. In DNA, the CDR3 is TGTGCCAGCAGCTTGAACGGACCTTATGGCTACACCTTC. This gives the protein CASSLNGPYGYTF.

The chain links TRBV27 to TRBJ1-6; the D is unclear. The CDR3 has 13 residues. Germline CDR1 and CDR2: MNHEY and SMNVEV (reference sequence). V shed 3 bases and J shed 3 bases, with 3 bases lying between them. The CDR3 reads CASSFNYNSPLHF. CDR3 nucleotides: TGTGCCAGCAGTTTCAACTATAATTCACCCCTCCACTTT.

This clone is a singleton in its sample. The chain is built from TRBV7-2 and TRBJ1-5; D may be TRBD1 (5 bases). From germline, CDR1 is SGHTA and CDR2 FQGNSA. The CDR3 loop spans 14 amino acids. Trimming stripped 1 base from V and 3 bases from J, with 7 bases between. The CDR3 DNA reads TGTGCCAGCAGCTTAGGGGACCACAATCAGCCCCAGCATTTT. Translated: CASSLGDHNQPQHF. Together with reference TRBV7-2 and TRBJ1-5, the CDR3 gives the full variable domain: GAGVSQSPSNKVTEKGKDVELRCDPISGHTALYWYRQSLGQGLEFLIYFQGNSAPDKSGLPSDRFSAERTGGSVSTLTIQRTQQEDSAVYLCASSLGDHNQPQHFGDGTRLSIL.

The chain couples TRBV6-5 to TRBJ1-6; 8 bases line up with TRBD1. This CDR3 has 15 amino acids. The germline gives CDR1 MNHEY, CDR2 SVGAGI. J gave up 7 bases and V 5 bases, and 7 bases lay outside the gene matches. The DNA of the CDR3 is TGTGCCAGCAGTCCACTGACAGGGGACAATTCACCCCTCCACTTT. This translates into CASSPLTGDNSPLHF.

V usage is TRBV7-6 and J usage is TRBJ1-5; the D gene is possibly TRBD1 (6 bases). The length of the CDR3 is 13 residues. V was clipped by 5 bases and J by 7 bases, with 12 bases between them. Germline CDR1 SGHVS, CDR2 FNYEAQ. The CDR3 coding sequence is TGTGCCAGCAGCCGCGGGGGCGGCCAGCCCCAGCATTTT. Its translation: CASSRGGGQPQHF.

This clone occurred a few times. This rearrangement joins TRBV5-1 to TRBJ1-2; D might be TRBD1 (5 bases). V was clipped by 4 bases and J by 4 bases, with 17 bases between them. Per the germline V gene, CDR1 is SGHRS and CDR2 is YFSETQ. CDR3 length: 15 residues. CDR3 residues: CASSLQHSQGYGYTF. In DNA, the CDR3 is TGCGCCAGCAGCCTTCAACATAGCCAGGGCTATGGCTACACCTTC.

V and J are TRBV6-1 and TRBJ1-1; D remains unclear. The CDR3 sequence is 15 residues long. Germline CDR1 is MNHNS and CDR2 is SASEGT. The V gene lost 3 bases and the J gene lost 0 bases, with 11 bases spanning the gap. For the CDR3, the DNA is TGTGCCAGCAGTGATCCTCGGGTCATGAACACTGAAGCTTTCTTT. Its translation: CASSDPRVMNTEAFF.

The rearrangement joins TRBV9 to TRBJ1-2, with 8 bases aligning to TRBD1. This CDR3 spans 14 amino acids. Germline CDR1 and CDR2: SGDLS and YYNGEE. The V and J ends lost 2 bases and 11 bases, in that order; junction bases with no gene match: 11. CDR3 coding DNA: TGTGCCAGCAGCGTTGGGCTGGACAGGGAGAAATACACCTTC. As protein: CASSVGLDREKYTF.

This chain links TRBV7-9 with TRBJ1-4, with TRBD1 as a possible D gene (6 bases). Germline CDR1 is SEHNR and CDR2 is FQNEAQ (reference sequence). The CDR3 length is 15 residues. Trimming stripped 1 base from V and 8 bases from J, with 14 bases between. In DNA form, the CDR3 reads TGTGCCAGCAGCTTAGAAGGGGGGGGTTCCGAAAAACTGTTTTTT. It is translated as CASSLEGGGSEKLFF.

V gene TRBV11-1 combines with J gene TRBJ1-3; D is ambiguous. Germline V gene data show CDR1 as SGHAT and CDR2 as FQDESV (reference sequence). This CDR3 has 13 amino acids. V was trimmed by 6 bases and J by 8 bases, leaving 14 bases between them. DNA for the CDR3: TGTGCCAGCAGTTCATATATGGGCGACACCATATATTTT. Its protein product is CASSSYMGDTIYF.

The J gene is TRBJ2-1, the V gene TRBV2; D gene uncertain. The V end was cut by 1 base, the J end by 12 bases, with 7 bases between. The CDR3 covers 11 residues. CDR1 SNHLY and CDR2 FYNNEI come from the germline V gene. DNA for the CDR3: TGTGCCAGCAGTGAAGTGCTGGGGCAGTTCTTC. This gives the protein CASSEVLGQFF. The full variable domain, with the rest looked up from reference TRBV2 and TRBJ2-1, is EPEVTQTPSHQVTQMGQEVILRCVPISNHLYFYWYRQILGQKVEFLVSFYNNEISEKSEIFDDQFSVERPDGSNFTLKIRSTKLEDSAMYFCASSEVLGQFFGPGTRLTVL.

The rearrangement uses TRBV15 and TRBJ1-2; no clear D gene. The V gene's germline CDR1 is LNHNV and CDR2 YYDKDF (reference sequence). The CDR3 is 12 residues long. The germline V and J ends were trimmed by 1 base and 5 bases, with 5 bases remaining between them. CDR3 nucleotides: TGTGCCACCAGCAGAGGGACTTATGGCTACACCTTC. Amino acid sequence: CATSRGTYGYTF.